This record covers a single T cell receptor beta chain. The data were taken from a study of blood T cell repertoires in COVID-19. Looking at the study overall: Samples came from the United States, Italy and Spain, spanning acute and convalescent COVID-19.

The CDR3 loop spans 15 amino acids. Germline lookup yields CDR1 LGHDT and CDR2 YNNKEL (reference sequence). V was cut by 4 bases and J by 1 base, with 13 bases left in between. Authors' data handling: The authors estimated nucleated cell counts from reference gene primer amplification. Profiling relied on immunoSEQ multiplex PCR, and the TCRdb table lists in-frame clones only, not all of them. V and J calls and clone size are copied from that table; D and trimming were computed from the DNA. The data hold tens of thousands of clones, with around nine tenths observed a single time. The specimen was peripheral blood. This TCR was sampled from a woman older than 75 with active or convalescent COVID-19. The rearrangement uses TRBV3-1 (or the pseudogene TRBV3-2) and TRBJ1-1, with D perhaps matching TRBD1 (5 bases). In DNA, the CDR3 is TGTGCCAGCAGCCTAAGTTGGGGCTCGAACACTGAAGCTTTCTTT. Its protein product is CASSLSWGSNTEAFF.